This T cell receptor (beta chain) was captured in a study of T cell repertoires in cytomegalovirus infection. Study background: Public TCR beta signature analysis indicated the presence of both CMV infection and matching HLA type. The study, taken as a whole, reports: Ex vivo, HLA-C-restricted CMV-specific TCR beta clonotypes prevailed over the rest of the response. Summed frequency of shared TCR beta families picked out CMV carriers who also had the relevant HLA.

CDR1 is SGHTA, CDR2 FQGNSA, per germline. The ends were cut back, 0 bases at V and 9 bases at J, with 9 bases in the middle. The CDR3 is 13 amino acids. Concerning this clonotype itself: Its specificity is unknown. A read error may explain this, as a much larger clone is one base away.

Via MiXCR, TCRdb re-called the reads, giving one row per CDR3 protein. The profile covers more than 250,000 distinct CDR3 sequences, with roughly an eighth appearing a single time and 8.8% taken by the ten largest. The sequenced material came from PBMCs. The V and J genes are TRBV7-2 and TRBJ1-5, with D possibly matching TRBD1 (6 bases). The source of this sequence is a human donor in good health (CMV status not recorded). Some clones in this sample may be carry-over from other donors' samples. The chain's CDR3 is CASSLAKGGPQHF. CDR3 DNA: TGTGCCAGCAGCTTAGCGAAGGGGGGGCCCCAGCATTTT.